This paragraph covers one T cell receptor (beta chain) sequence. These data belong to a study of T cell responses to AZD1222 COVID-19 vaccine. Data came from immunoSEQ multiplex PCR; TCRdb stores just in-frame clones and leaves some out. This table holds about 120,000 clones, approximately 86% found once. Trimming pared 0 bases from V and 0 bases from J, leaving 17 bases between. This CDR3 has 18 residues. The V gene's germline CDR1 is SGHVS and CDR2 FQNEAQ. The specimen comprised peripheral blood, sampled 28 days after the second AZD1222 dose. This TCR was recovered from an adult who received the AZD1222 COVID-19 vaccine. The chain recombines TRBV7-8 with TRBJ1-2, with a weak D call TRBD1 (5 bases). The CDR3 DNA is TGTGCCAGCAGCTTAGCGGGGAGACAGACCTCGGCTAACTATGGCTACACCTTC. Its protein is CASSLAGRQTSANYGYTF.